Listed here are 24 T cell receptor beta chains from one sample, sequenced in a study of blood T cell repertoires in COVID-19 (dated by TCRdb to the early 2020s). The protocol used for the library was the immunoSEQ multiplex PCR assay. The table comes from immuneACCESS by way of TCRdb, which keeps in-frame sequences with V and J called. Part of the clones is missing from these tables; in studies checked, under half for an unresolved V gene and the rest for unknown reasons. This sample is represented by 55,000 to 75,000 clones; about four fifths of them were singletons. The top ten constitute 9.7% of the sample. Sequenced: peripheral blood. The receptors stem from a human donor in a cohort sampled during active COVID-19.

The V gene is TRBV3-1 (or the pseudogene TRBV3-2), the J gene TRBJ2-5; tentative D call: TRBD2 (6 bases). The germline gives CDR1 LGHDT, CDR2 YNNKEL (reference sequence). CDR3 length equals 14 residues. Deletions cut 3 bases from V and 4 bases from J, with 12 bases between. CDR3 residues: CASSHRGTGETQYF. DNA of the CDR3: TGTGCCAGCAGCCATCGGGGGACTGGAGAGACCCAGTACTTC.

This chain joins TRBV7-9 and TRBJ2-6, with 7 bases fitting TRBD1. The CDR3 is 18 amino acids. Trimming at V came to 6 bases and at J to 0 bases, leaving 11 bases not matched to a gene. Per germline, CDR1 SEHNR and CDR2 FQNEAQ (reference sequence). CDR3 amino acids: CASRPPGDRRSGANVLTF. CDR3 bases: TGTGCCAGCAGACCCCCCGGGGACAGACGCTCTGGGGCCAACGTCCTGACTTTC.

This clone was picked up a small number of times. The V call is TRBV13, the J call TRBJ2-7; 12 positions agree with TRBD2. This CDR3 is 14 amino acids long. Per the germline V gene, CDR1 is PRHDT and CDR2 is FYEKMQ (reference sequence). V gave up 3 bases and J gave up 11 bases; unmatched junction bases: 8. The CDR3 coding sequence is TGTGCCAGCAGCTTGGGACTAGCGGGCACCCCAGAGTACTTC. Translating it yields CASSLGLAGTPEYF.

This chain uses TRBV4-1 with TRBJ1-2, with D perhaps matching TRBD1 (5 bases). This CDR3 is built from 14 residues. Germline V lookup: CDR1 MGHRA, CDR2 YSYEKL. V shed 0 bases and J shed 4 bases, with 9 bases lying between them. The CDR3 region has the DNA TGCGCCAGCAGCCAAGACAGGGATTTCTATGGCTACACCTTC. This encodes CASSQDRDFYGYTF.

This clone has just one count. The V and J genes are TRBV30 and TRBJ2-7; 12 bases are shared with TRBD2. CDR3 length: 14 residues. Germline loops: CDR1 GTSNPN, CDR2 SVGIG (reference sequence). The V segment lost 3 bases and the J segment 4 bases; nucleotides outside the gene matches: 4. The CDR3 sequence is CAWSRLAGVYEQYF. The CDR3 DNA sequence: TGTGCCTGGAGCCGACTAGCGGGAGTTTACGAGCAGTACTTC.

The rearrangement links TRBV7-2 to TRBJ1-5; 8 bases are a match to TRBD1. The CDR3 contains 13 residues. J gave up 6 bases and V 5 bases, and 3 bases lay outside the gene matches. CDR1 is SGHTA, CDR2 FQGNSA, per germline. CDR3 residues: CASSPTGAQPQHF. In DNA form, the CDR3 reads TGTGCCAGCAGCCCGACAGGGGCTCAGCCCCAGCATTTT.

A note on this clone: This sample includes further DNA sequences coding for the same CDR3. The chain recombines TRBV20-1 with TRBJ2-7; D is unresolved. V was cut by 6 bases and J by 0 bases, with 6 bases left in between. Germline CDR1 DFQATT, CDR2 SNEGSKA (reference sequence). The CDR3 runs 11 residues. CDR3 sequence (DNA): TGCAGTGCCCTCAGCTCCTACGAGCAGTACTTC. Encoded protein: CSALSSYEQYF.

The chain employs TRBV11-2 and TRBJ2-7; a weak D match, TRBD1 (6 bases). Trimming removed 8 bases at V and 4 bases at J, with 15 bases between. The CDR3 runs 13 residues. Germline V gene sequence: CDR1 SGHAT, CDR2 FQNNGV. The CDR3 nucleotides are TGTGCCAGCCACGATGGGGGCGCGTACGAGCAGTACTTC. Residues: CASHDGGAYEQYF.

This sequence joins TRBV5-8 and TRBJ2-7, with 8 nucleotides matching TRBD2. With 6 bases clipped from V and 4 bases from J, the junction kept 12 bases outside the gene matches. The CDR3 length is 15 residues. Germline V CDR1 and CDR2: SGHTS, YDEGEE. CDR3 coding DNA: TGTGCCAGCAATCCTCTGTCGGGAGGGCCGTACGAGCAGTACTTC. It translates to CASNPLSGGPYEQYF.

The J gene is TRBJ2-2, the V gene TRBV5-1; D might be TRBD2 (5 bases). This CDR3 is built from 16 residues. Trimming left V 0 bases short and J 4 bases short, with 13 bases between. From germline, CDR1 is SGHRS and CDR2 YFSETQ. CDR3 residues: CASSLGTQAGTGELFF. As DNA, the CDR3 is TGCGCCAGCAGCTTGGGGACCCAGGCGGGCACCGGGGAGCTGTTTTTT. Full variable domain (outside the CDR3, taken from reference TRBV5-1 and TRBJ2-2): KAGVTQTPRYLIKTRGQQVTLSCSPISGHRSVSWYQQTPGQGLQFLFEYFSETQRNKGNFPGRFSGRQFSNSRSEMNVSTLELGDSALYLCASSLGTQAGTGELFFGEGSRLTVL.

This clone was seen a few times. CDR3 loop: CASSASPGTVYNSPLHF. The CDR3 DNA reads as TGTGCCAGCAGCGCCAGCCCTGGGACAGTCTATAATTCACCCCTCCACTTT. V gene TRBV4-2 combines with J gene TRBJ1-6; 7 nucleotides agree with TRBD1. The CDR3 has 17 amino acids. Trimming removed 5 bases from V and 3 bases from J; junction bases left unmatched: 10. Germline V gene data show CDR1 as LGHNA and CDR2 as YNFKEQ.

The V gene is TRBV5-8, the J gene TRBJ1-6; 7 bases are a match to TRBD1. In germline, CDR1 is SGHTS, CDR2 YDEGEE. This CDR3 has 14 amino acids. Trimming at V came to 4 bases and at J to 8 bases, leaving 6 bases not matched to a gene. The CDR3 reads CASSIGQADSPLHF. CDR3 coding DNA: TGTGCCAGCAGCATCGGACAGGCCGATTCACCCCTCCACTTT.

The V call is TRBV19, the J call TRBJ1-1, with 11 bases aligning to TRBD1. With 5 bases clipped from V and 6 bases from J, the junction kept 11 bases outside the gene matches. The CDR3 is made up of 16 amino acids. Germline V gene data show CDR1 as LNHDA and CDR2 as SQIVND (reference sequence). Written as DNA, the CDR3 is TGTGCCAGTAGTCCCCGGACAGGGGGCTTTATCTCTGAAGCTTTCTTT. Residues: CASSPRTGGFISEAFF.

This chain links TRBV4-3 with TRBJ2-2; possibly TRBD1 for D (8 bases). V gave up 0 bases and J gave up 4 bases, with 15 bases separating them. CDR1 LGHNA and CDR2 YSLEER come from the germline V gene. The CDR3 loop spans 17 amino acids. Here the CDR3 reads CASSQESTGEGTGELFF. In DNA form, the CDR3 reads TGCGCCAGCAGCCAAGAATCGACAGGGGAGGGCACCGGGGAGCTGTTTTTT.

J is TRBJ1-6 and V is TRBV30; maybe TRBD1 (5 bases). Germline CDR1 is GTSNPN and CDR2 is SVGIG (reference sequence). This CDR3 is built from 14 residues. The V end was cut by 2 bases, the J end by 4 bases, with 9 bases between. CDR3 region: CAWSSGLYNSPLHF. In DNA, the CDR3 is TGTGCCTGGAGTTCGGGACTTTATAATTCACCCCTCCACTTT. The whole variable domain, filled in from reference TRBV30 and TRBJ1-6, reads SQTIHQWPATLVQPVGSPLSLECTVEGTSNPNLYWYRQAAGRGLQLLFYSVGIGQISSEVPQNLSASRPQDRQFILSSKKLLLSDSGFYLCAWSSGLYNSPLHFGNGTRLTVT.

In DNA, the CDR3 is TGTGCCAGCAGCTTAGCTAGGTTGGTAGCGGGAGGGATTCCCTACGAGCAGTACTTC. It yields the protein CASSLARLVAGGIPYEQYF. The V and J genes are TRBV7-2 and TRBJ2-7; 11 positions agree with TRBD2. Trimming cost V 0 bases and J 2 bases; bases outside gene matches: 12. In germline, CDR1 is SGHTA, CDR2 FQGNSA. This CDR3 is 19 amino acids long. Filled out from reference TRBV7-2 and TRBJ2-7, the complete variable domain reads GAGVSQSPSNKVTEKGKDVELRCDPISGHTALYWYRQSLGQGLEFLIYFQGNSAPDKSGLPSDRFSAERTGGSVSTLTIQRTQQEDSAVYLCASSLARLVAGGIPYEQYFGPGTRLTVT.

The chain combines TRBV19 with TRBJ2-1, with D tentatively TRBD1 (6 bases). The CDR3 runs 13 residues. CDR1 LNHDA and CDR2 SQIVND come from the germline V gene (reference sequence). With 6 bases removed from V and 5 bases from J, the gap between germline ends came to 11 bases. The CDR3 loop is CASSPGTNNEQFF. The CDR3 nucleotides are TGTGCCAGTAGCCCAGGGACAAACAATGAGCAGTTCTTC.

There are a few counts of this clone. V usage is TRBV6-2 or TRBV6-3 and J usage is TRBJ2-5; TRBD2 agrees at 14 bases. CDR1 and CDR2 from the germline V gene are MNHEY and SVGEGT. After removal of 6 bases from V and 4 bases from J, the junction contained 28 bases not matched to a gene. CDR3 size: 23 residues. This chain's CDR3 is CASRPSPNLGAGTSGSRLETQYF. CDR3 in DNA: TGTGCCAGCAGGCCTTCCCCGAATCTCGGCGCCGGGACTAGCGGGAGTCGGTTAGAGACCCAGTACTTC.

This chain links TRBV5-1 with TRBJ2-7, with D hard to call. This CDR3 is 15 amino acids long. CDR1 SGHRS and CDR2 YFSETQ come from the germline V gene. V lost 4 bases and J lost 0, with 14 bases in between. Here the CDR3 reads CASSPVGTSSYEQYF. The CDR3 region has the DNA TGCGCCAGCAGCCCGGTGGGCACGAGCTCCTACGAGCAGTACTTC.

V gene TRBV30 combines with J gene TRBJ1-6; a weak D match, TRBD1 (5 bases). Trimming stripped 8 bases from V and 7 bases from J, with 12 bases between. CDR3 size: 12 residues. The V gene's germline CDR1 is GTSNPN and CDR2 SVGIG (reference sequence). CDR3 bases: TGTGCCGGCAACGGGGGAAATTCACCCCTCCACTTT. This gives the protein CAGNGGNSPLHF. Drawing the rest from reference TRBV30 and TRBJ1-6, the complete variable domain is SQTIHQWPATLVQPVGSPLSLECTVEGTSNPNLYWYRQAAGRGLQLLFYSVGIGQISSEVPQNLSASRPQDRQFILSSKKLLLSDSGFYLCAGNGGNSPLHFGNGTRLTVT.

V gene TRBV18 combines with J gene TRBJ1-3; D might be TRBD1 (6 bases). V was shortened by 6 bases and J by 0 bases, with 9 bases between the two germline ends. CDR1 and CDR2 (germline): KGHSH, LQKENI. There are 14 residues in the CDR3. The DNA for the CDR3 is TGTGCCAGCTCGCAGGACAGCTCTGGAAACACCATATATTTT. This encodes CASSQDSSGNTIYF.

V is TRBV5-4 and J is TRBJ1-2; TRBD1 is a possible D gene (6 bases). Trimming stripped 0 bases from V and 7 bases from J, with 10 bases between. Germline-derived CDR1 and CDR2 are SGHNT and YYREEE (reference sequence). The CDR3 is 13 amino acids. For the CDR3, the DNA is TGTGCCAGCAGCTTGGAGGGGGACCGTGGCTACACCTTC. As protein: CASSLEGDRGYTF.

CDR3 nucleotides: TGTGCCAGCAGCCTCGGGACAGGGCGGACGTATTCACCCCTCCACTTT. It encodes CASSLGTGRTYSPLHF. J is TRBJ1-6 and V is TRBV5-6, with TRBD1 identical over 9 bases. This CDR3 has 16 amino acids. Germline CDR1 and CDR2: SGHDT and YYEEEE. V lost 4 bases to trimming and J lost 8 bases; unmatched junction nucleotides: 10.

The DNA for the CDR3 is TGTGCCAGCAGCTTCTCCACTCAGGGGTCGAGCGCTGAAGCTTTCTTT. Translating gives CASSFSTQGSSAEAFF. This chain joins TRBV7-3 and TRBJ1-1, with D perhaps TRBD1 (6 bases). CDR1 is SGHTA and CDR2 is FQGTGA in the germline V gene. V gave up 3 bases and J gave up 6 bases, with 20 bases separating them. The CDR3 covers 16 residues.